This passage covers 4 T cell receptor beta chains from one sample sequenced in a study of blood T cell repertoires in COVID-19 (dated by TCRdb to the early 2020s). Library creation used the immunoSEQ multiplex PCR assay. TCRdb holds this immuneACCESS table with in-frame rearrangements only. Some clones are missing; in checked studies, unresolved V genes explain under half, and the rest has no known cause. The sample table shows about 190,000 clones, and roughly 80% are seen once. The ten biggest clones cover 15% to 20% of the sample. The sequenced material came from peripheral blood. The source of these receptors is a man in his fifties or sixties with active or convalescent COVID-19.

This chain links TRBV7-2 with TRBJ2-7, with TRBD1 matching 9 bases. Trimming took 3 bases from V and 5 from J; bases not matched to a gene: 8. This CDR3 region has 15 residues. In germline, CDR1 is SGHTA, CDR2 FQGNSA. The CDR3 DNA sequence: TGTGCCAGCAGCTTCGACAGGGGGGAAGTCCACGAGCAGTACTTC. This translates into CASSFDRGEVHEQYF.

The rearrangement links TRBV7-3 to TRBJ2-2, with 7 bases lining up with TRBD1. Germline lookup yields CDR1 SGHTA and CDR2 FQGTGA. The trim removed 1 base at V and 6 bases at J, leaving 5 bases unmatched. The CDR3 has 15 residues. CDR3 region: CASSLMAGGSGELFF. Here the CDR3 DNA reads TGTGCCAGCAGCTTAATGGCAGGGGGATCCGGGGAGCTGTTTTTT.

The sample holds a few counts of this clone. This chain joins TRBV24-1 and TRBJ1-1; 7 bases fit TRBD1. CDR3 length: 13 residues. J gave up 10 bases and V 3 bases, and 7 bases lay outside the gene matches. CDR1 is KGHDR and CDR2 is SFDVKD in the germline V gene. CDR3 protein: CATSDERGRGAFF. CDR3 DNA sequence: TGTGCCACCAGTGATGAGAGGGGGCGCGGAGCTTTCTTT.

This chain joins TRBV9 and TRBJ2-5, with D perhaps matching TRBD1 (5 bases). The V end lost 4 bases, the J end lost 5 bases, and 12 bases lay between the germline ends. The CDR3 runs 13 residues. The germline V gene has CDR1 SGDLS and CDR2 YYNGEE. The DNA of the CDR3 is TGTGCCAGCAGCCCCCAGACAGTTGAGACCCAGTACTTC. This encodes CASSPQTVETQYF.